This T cell receptor beta chain was identified in a study of T-cell memory formation after mild COVID-19. Study in general: TCR clusters largely stayed donor specific.

This clonotype was found a few times. The length of the CDR3 is 15 residues. The V segment lost 4 bases and the J segment 5 bases; nucleotides outside the gene matches: 6. Germline CDR1 MNHNS, CDR2 SASEGT. TCRdb independently ran MiXCR on the 5' RACE reads; one entry per CDR3 protein. This table has 550,000 to 600,000 distinct CDR3 sequences, roughly 17% appearing once. The sequencing input was PBMCs or a T cell subset sorted from them (not recorded which). The TCR sequence derives from an adult woman who had mild COVID-19 (a few samples of this study predate the infection). Cell type and time point are not known. The chain links TRBV6-1 to TRBJ2-2; 8 bases agree with TRBD1. The CDR3 sequence: CASSAAGGTTGELFF. CDR3 nucleotides: TGTGCCAGCAGTGCGGCAGGGGGCACGACCGGGGAGCTGTTTTTT.